This T cell receptor (beta chain) was sequenced for a study of shared T cell receptors in the human thymus. This clone was detected only once. Germline CDR1 and CDR2: SGHRS and YFSETQ. Trimming removed 0 bases from V and 11 bases from J; junction bases left unmatched: 16. The CDR3 consists of 17 residues. TCRdb's table, derived via immunoSEQ multiplex PCR, lists solely in-frame clones and lacks some. Of under 450,000 clones listed, 85% to 95% are singletons. Input material: thymocytes. The chain links TRBV5-1 to TRBJ2-7; 11 bases match TRBD2. This TCR was sampled from a human donor. CDR3 nucleotide sequence: TGCGCCAGCAGCTTGGTTTGGGGACTAGCGGTACCAAGGGGAGAGTACTTC. Amino acid sequence: CASSLVWGLAVPRGEYF.